What follows describes a single T cell receptor (beta chain). Seattle patients were enrolled during active infection and followed longitudinally. CDR1 MNHNY and CDR2 SVGAGI come from the germline V gene (reference sequence). V lost 5 bases and J lost 7; bases outside the gene matches: 7. CDR3 size: 15 residues. Per the study methods: Reference gene primer amplification yielded estimated nucleated cell counts. The repertoire was sequenced with immunoSEQ multiplex PCR; TCRdb's copy has only in-frame clones and lacks some. That table is the source of V, J and clone size, and D and trimming were worked out from the DNA. The sample lists about 200,000 clones, 85% occurring once. The data were taken from a study of blood T cell repertoires in COVID-19. Study summary: Some COVID-19 samples were acute and others convalescent; all came from the United States, Italy and Spain.

The TCR was taken from a woman aged 70-85 years with COVID-19, enrolled during active disease. Sequencing was performed on peripheral blood. This chain uses TRBV6-6 with TRBJ1-6; 8 nucleotides line up with TRBD1. The CDR3 nucleotides read TGTGCCAGCAGTAGGACAGGGACGGACAATTCACCCCTCCACTTT. It translates to CASSRTGTDNSPLHF.